What follows is one TCR beta chain and its context. Its antigen is unknown. The data originate from a study of beta chain features in type 1 diabetes. V was pared by 0 bases and J by 5 bases, with 4 bases of the junction left unmatched. Germline V gene sequence: CDR1 GTSNPN, CDR2 SVGIG (reference sequence). The CDR3 covers 15 residues. The isolated RNA, all of it, was reverse transcribed, so expressed TCRB transcripts were what got sequenced. Some clones are missing from TCRdb's copy, which holds only in-frame ones; the method was immunoSEQ multiplex PCR. The data show some 110,000 clones, roughly 15% seen once. Findings and caveats of the study: It was among patients, rather than healthy donors, that naive, central memory and Treg TCRB repertoires appeared more similar. When Type 1 diabetes patients were examined, their TCRB CDR3s proved moderately but significantly shorter in all four CD4+ subsets.

Source material: central memory CD4+ T cells from blood. The TCR comes from a man aged 30 to 45 with type 1 diabetes. The chain is built from TRBV30 and TRBJ2-5; TRBD2 matches at 12 bases. CDR3 loop: CAWSVLAGGMETQYF. CDR3 nucleotide sequence: TGTGCCTGGAGTGTCCTAGCGGGGGGGATGGAGACCCAGTACTTC.